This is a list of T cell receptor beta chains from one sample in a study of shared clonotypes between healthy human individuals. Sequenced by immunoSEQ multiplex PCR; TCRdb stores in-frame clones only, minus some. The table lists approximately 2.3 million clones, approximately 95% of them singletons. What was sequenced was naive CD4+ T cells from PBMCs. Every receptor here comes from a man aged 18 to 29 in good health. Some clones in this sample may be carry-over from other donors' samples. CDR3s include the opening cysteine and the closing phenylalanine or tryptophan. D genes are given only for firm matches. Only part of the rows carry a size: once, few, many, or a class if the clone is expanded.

CASSDTLESTDTQYF,TGTGCCAGCAGCGACACCCTCGAGTCGACAGATACGCAGTATTTT,once,.,TRBV28,TRBJ2-3
CASSLARGLDTEAFF,TGTGCCAGCAGCTTAGCTAGGGGCTTAGACACTGAAGCTTTCTTT,.,.,TRBV7-2,TRBJ1-1
CATSRGQGDQPQHF,TGTGCCACCAGCAGAGGACAGGGGGATCAGCCCCAGCATTTT,.,TRBD1,TRBV15,TRBJ1-5
CASSYTENSPLHF,TGTGCCAGCAGCTATACGGAGAATTCACCCCTCCACTTT,.,.,TRBV5-6,TRBJ1-6
CASSFVGGILYGEQFF,TGTGCCAGCAGTTTTGTCGGGGGCATACTTTACGGGGAGCAGTTCTTC,.,.,TRBV28,TRBJ2-1
CASRWDRGTYEQYF,TGTGCCAGCAGATGGGACAGGGGCACCTACGAGCAGTACTTC,.,TRBD1,TRBV6-5,TRBJ2-7
CASTDGGSTEAFF,TGTGCCAGCACGGACGGGGGGAGCACTGAAGCTTTCTTT,.,.,TRBV6-5,TRBJ1-1
CASSSGLVSSGANVLTF,TGTGCCAGCAGCTCGGGACTAGTTAGCTCTGGGGCCAACGTCCTGACTTTC,.,TRBD2,TRBV11-2,TRBJ2-6
CASSKGQTNTEAFF,TGTGCCAGTAGCAAAGGACAGACGAACACTGAAGCTTTCTTT,few,.,TRBV19,TRBJ1-1
CAWSAGQFNQPQHF,TGTGCCTGGAGTGCGGGACAGTTCAATCAGCCCCAGCATTTT,.,TRBD1,TRBV30,TRBJ1-5
CASSLTGVNSQPQHF,TGCGCCAGCAGCTTAACAGGGGTAAATAGTCAGCCCCAGCATTTT,.,TRBD1,TRBV5-1,TRBJ1-5
CASRREAGTDTQYF,TGCGCCAGCAGGCGGGAGGCTGGCACAGATACGCAGTATTTT,.,TRBD2,TRBV5-1,TRBJ2-3
CAWSVGLSGQYF,TGTGCCTGGAGTGTCGGACTGAGCGGGCAGTACTTC,.,.,TRBV30,TRBJ2-7
CASSLLGWDTIYF,TGCGCCAGCAGCTTACTAGGTTGGGACACCATATATTTT,once,.,TRBV5-1,TRBJ1-3
CASSPIQGGAALAKNIQYF,TGTGCCAGCAGCCCCATCCAGGGAGGGGCTGCACTAGCCAAAAACATTCAGTACTTC,few,TRBD2,TRBV7-9,TRBJ2-4
CASSLVVSGSNTEAFF,TGCGCCAGCAGCTTGGTGGTGTCGGGGTCGAACACTGAAGCTTTCTTT,.,.,TRBV5-1,TRBJ1-1
CASLGGGGYTF,TGTGCCAGCCTAGGGGGGGGTGGCTACACCTTC,.,.,TRBV10-3,TRBJ1-2
CAWSVRVAGQYNEQFF,TGTGCCTGGAGTGTACGGGTAGCGGGACAATACAATGAGCAGTTCTTC,.,TRBD2,TRBV30,TRBJ2-1
CASSLSDDRLGYTF,TGTGCCAGCTCACTATCCGATGACAGGCTGGGCTACACCTTC,.,.,TRBV18,TRBJ1-2